Described below is a single T cell receptor beta chain sequence and its context. This sample is drawn from a study of cytomegalovirus exposure and HLA in healthy donors. PCR amplification relied on 60 Vbeta primers (plus 13 Jbeta primers). Authors' processing steps: In a later analysis, of around 80 million unique beta chains, roughly 9.9 million appeared in at least two donors. This table comes from immunoSEQ multiplex PCR, and its TCRdb copy is limited to in-frame clones, with some not included. V and J calls and clone size are given by that table; D and trimming were obtained from the DNA. The data show approximately 61,000 clones, about 80% seen once. Germline V gene sequence: CDR1 SGHTA, CDR2 FQGNSA. With 4 bases clipped from V and 11 bases from J, the junction kept 10 bases outside the gene matches. This CDR3 contains 14 residues.

Sample: PBMCs. This TCR derives from a man aged 50-60 years in good health and CMV-seropositive. V is TRBV7-2 and J is TRBJ1-1; TRBD1 matches 10 bases. CDR3 nucleotides: TGTGCCAGCAGCTCCAAACTAGGACAGGGGGGCGCTTTCTTT. It is translated as CASSSKLGQGGAFF.